This T cell receptor (beta chain) came from a study of T cells in Graves' hyperthyroidism and ophthalmopathy. The study, taken as a whole, reports: Clonotypes that were expanded in thyroid above 0.001 mostly appeared in blood too. Classification by a 13 V-J model distinguished ophthalmopathy from stable hyperthyroidism. With a median lead of 6.5 months before onset, the model predicted ophthalmopathy.

This clonotype showed up many times. Antigen: not known. Amplified regions were TCR beta CDR3 sequences from RNA transcripts. A first-round RT-PCR of the TCR CDR3 used the HTBI primer set. MiXCR, run by TCRdb on the multiplex PCR reads, gives a single entry per CDR3 protein. This table holds around 290,000 distinct CDR3 sequences, 15% to 20% found once. CDR3 length: 13 residues. Looked up from germline, CDR1 is SNHLY and CDR2 is FYNNEI. The trim removed 4 bases at V and 5 bases at J, leaving 4 bases unmatched. Exclusion of patients followed from uncontrolled infection, other autoimmune disease, pregnancy or lactation.

This chain connects TRBV2 to TRBJ1-2, with TRBD1 matching 7 bases. The receptor's source is a woman aged 55-75 years with Graves' ophthalmopathy. The sample comprised blood. CDR3 residues: CASSAGQQYGYTF. The CDR3 nucleotides are TGTGCCAGCAGTGCGGGACAGCAGTATGGCTACACCTTC. The complete variable domain, with remaining parts taken from reference TRBV2 and TRBJ1-2, reads EPEVTQTPSHQVTQMGQEVILRCVPISNHLYFYWYRQILGQKVEFLVSFYNNEISEKSEIFDDQFSVERPDGSNFTLKIRSTKLEDSAMYFCASSAGQQYGYTFGSGTRLTVV.